These 6 T cell receptor beta chains were sequenced from one sample in a study of cytomegalovirus exposure and HLA in healthy donors. Profiling relied on immunoSEQ multiplex PCR, and the TCRdb table lists in-frame clones only, not all of them. Among some 69,000 clones listed, 95% to 96% were seen once. Sequencing was performed on PBMCs. Receptors were obtained from a woman younger than 30 in good health and CMV-seropositive.

This chain connects TRBV19 to TRBJ1-2; D gene ambiguous. The CDR3 has 15 amino acids. Germline lookup yields CDR1 LNHDA and CDR2 SQIVND (reference sequence). V was trimmed by 7 bases and J by 0 bases, leaving 15 bases between them. The CDR3 is CASTSIEVSNYGYTF. The DNA for the CDR3 is TGTGCCAGTACCTCCATCGAGGTTTCTAACTATGGCTACACCTTC. Using reference TRBV19 and TRBJ1-2 for the parts outside the CDR3, the full variable domain is DGGITQSPKYLFRKEGQNVTLSCEQNLNHDAMYWYRQDPGQGLRLIYYSQIVNDFQKGDIAEGYSVSREKKESFPLTVTSAQKNPTAFYLCASTSIEVSNYGYTFGSGTRLTVV.

The chain has TRBV11-1 and TRBJ1-1; 9 bases are a match to TRBD1. The CDR3 covers 14 residues. Germline CDR1 reads SGHAT; CDR2 reads FQDESV (reference sequence). V trimming: 5 bases; J trimming: 6 bases; junction bases outside the gene matches: 7. The CDR3 DNA follows: TGTGCCAGCAGCCGACAGGGGGGTAAGGCTGAAGCTTTCTTT. This codes for CASSRQGGKAEAFF.

The V call is TRBV5-4, the J call TRBJ2-1; tentative D call: TRBD2 (5 bases). Germline CDR1 is SGHNT and CDR2 is YYREEE (reference sequence). V lost 2 bases and J 5 bases, leaving 11 bases between the germline ends. The CDR3 contains 14 residues. Here the CDR3 reads CASSLASTHNEQFF. DNA for the CDR3: TGTGCCAGCAGCTTAGCTAGCACCCACAATGAGCAGTTCTTC.

The chain links TRBV4-3 to TRBJ2-3; 11 bases line up with TRBD2. Germline-derived CDR1 and CDR2 are LGHNA and YSLEER. The CDR3 spans 16 residues. Trimming removed 1 base from V and 5 bases from J; junction bases left unmatched: 5. DNA of the CDR3: TGCGCCAGCAGCCAAGTTCTAGCGGGAGGTGGAGATACGCAGTATTTT. It yields the protein CASSQVLAGGGDTQYF.

This chain uses TRBV27 with TRBJ2-1; TRBD2 agrees at 8 bases. Trimming cost V 3 bases and J 1 base; bases outside gene matches: 8. The CDR3 extends over 17 amino acids. The germline gives CDR1 MNHEY, CDR2 SMNVEV (reference sequence). CDR3 DNA: TGTGCCAGCAGTTTCCGCCTGACTAGCGAATCCTACAATGAGCAGTTCTTC. Translated, it gives CASSFRLTSESYNEQFF.

V and J are TRBV4-1 and TRBJ1-5; possibly TRBD1 for D (5 bases). V shed 0 bases and J shed 7 bases, with 13 bases lying between them. The CDR3 is 15 residues long. Per the germline V gene, CDR1 is MGHRA and CDR2 is YSYEKL. CDR3: CASSQDGGVGQPQHF. The CDR3 bases are TGCGCCAGCAGCCAAGATGGGGGGGTCGGCCAGCCCCAGCATTTT.